Listed here are 27 T cell receptor beta chains from one sample, sequenced in a study of OX40 agonist ivuxolimab in advanced cancers. TCRdb's table, derived via immunoSEQ multiplex PCR, lists solely in-frame clones and lacks some. Among around 100,000 clones, roughly nine tenths were seen once, and the ten largest hold around 5.5%. Sequencing used CD4+ or CD8+ T cells sorted from blood, obtained in a trial of the OX40 agonist ivuxolimab. These receptors all stem from an adult with an advanced solid tumor such as melanoma, head and neck, liver or kidney cancer.

This clone turned up a few times. V gene TRBV5-1 combines with J gene TRBJ1-5, with a possible D match to TRBD1 (5 bases). Germline V gene data show CDR1 as SGHRS and CDR2 as YFSETQ. The ends were cut back, 0 bases at V and 9 bases at J, with 16 bases in the middle. The CDR3 length is 15 residues. This chain's CDR3 is CASSLGTGLAGPQHF. In nucleotides, the CDR3 is TGCGCCAGCAGCTTGGGAACAGGCCTAGCGGGGCCCCAGCATTTT.

The chain uses TRBV19 and TRBJ2-5, with TRBD2 matching over 7 bases. The trim removed 5 bases at V and 5 bases at J, leaving 8 bases unmatched. The germline V gene has CDR1 LNHDA and CDR2 SQIVND (reference sequence). The CDR3 contains 14 residues. The CDR3 loop reads CASSAGEGTETQYF. Here the CDR3 DNA reads TGTGCCAGTAGTGCGGGGGAGGGCACGGAGACCCAGTACTTC.

V usage is TRBV27 and J usage is TRBJ1-2; the D is unclear. Trimming took 2 bases from V and 0 from J, leaving 10 bases between them. Germline V gene lookup returns CDR1 MNHEY and CDR2 SMNVEV (reference sequence). The CDR3 loop spans 15 amino acids. The CDR3 loop is CASSLKVGSNYGYTF. The CDR3 DNA sequence: TGTGCCAGCAGTTTAAAGGTGGGGTCTAACTATGGCTACACCTTC.

CDR3 sequence (DNA): TGCAGTACAGTGAACACTGAAGCTTTCTTT. This codes for CSTVNTEAFF. This chain connects TRBV20-1 to TRBJ1-1; D gene ambiguous. The germline V gene encodes CDR1 DFQATT and CDR2 SNEGSKA (reference sequence). V was shortened by 8 bases and J by 0 bases, with 4 bases between the two germline ends. The CDR3 has 10 amino acids.

The chain employs TRBV21-1 and TRBJ1-3; no DNA check was done on the table's D call, TRBD1. TRBV21-1 is shown as a pseudogene. This CDR3 spans 20 amino acids. As DNA, the CDR3 is TGTGCCAGCAGCCCCCCCACGGAGACAGCCTTCAACCTCTCTGGAAACACCATATATTTT. It encodes CASSPPTETAFNLSGNTIYF.

V is TRBV5-1 and J is TRBJ1-1; tentatively, D is TRBD1 (6 bases). V was shortened by 4 bases and J by 1 base, with 11 bases between the two germline ends. Germline CDR1 and CDR2: SGHRS and YFSETQ. This CDR3 spans 14 amino acids. CDR3 loop: CASSPGHKNTEAFF. Here the CDR3 DNA reads TGCGCCAGCAGCCCGGGACATAAGAACACTGAAGCTTTCTTT.

The chain carries TRBV14 and TRBJ2-3; no firm D call. V was cut by 4 bases and J by 6 bases, with 5 bases left in between. The CDR3 extends over 11 amino acids. Germline V gene sequence: CDR1 SGHDN, CDR2 FVKESK. CDR3 bases: TGTGCCAGCAGCCCTGGGGATACGCAGTATTTT. This sequence encodes CASSPGDTQYF.

This clone has only one observation. The chain is built from TRBV6-6 and TRBJ2-1, with 8 positions matching TRBD1. Germline assignment: CDR1 MNHNY and CDR2 SVGAGI (reference sequence). This CDR3 spans 14 amino acids. The junction had 8 bases not matched to a gene; V was cut back by 6 bases and J by 7 bases. CDR3 DNA: TGTGCCAGCAGACAGACAGGGGCCAGGAATGAGCAGTTCTTC. Its translation: CASRQTGARNEQFF.

The table lists this clone with a few counts. This chain joins TRBV5-6 and TRBJ1-4, with D perhaps TRBD1 (6 bases). The CDR3 consists of 14 residues. The V gene's germline CDR1 is SGHDT and CDR2 YYEEEE. Trimming took 0 bases from V and 12 from J, leaving 15 bases between them. The CDR3 sequence: CASSLAIQGMELFF. In DNA, the CDR3 is TGTGCCAGCAGCTTGGCCATCCAGGGGATGGAACTGTTTTTT.

This chain connects TRBV2 to TRBJ2-2; 8 positions match TRBD2. Germline CDR1 is SNHLY and CDR2 is FYNNEI. J lost 7 bases, V lost 8 bases, and 9 bases had no gene match. The CDR3 covers 14 residues. DNA for the CDR3: TGTGCCAGCTTGGGCGCGGGGGGCCACGGGGAGCTGTTTTTT. Translated, it gives CASLGAGGHGELFF.

The chain carries TRBV15 and TRBJ2-3, with TRBD2 identical over 8 bases. Germline-derived CDR1 and CDR2 are LNHNV and YYDKDF (reference sequence). J was trimmed by 2 bases and V by 3 bases; bases with no gene match: 10. The CDR3 runs to 17 residues. The CDR3 nucleotides are TGTGCCACCAGCAGTTTAAGGGGAGCGGGAGACACAGATACGCAGTATTTT. It specifies CATSSLRGAGDTDTQYF.

The gene calls are TRBV5-1 and TRBJ2-5; 13 nucleotides line up with TRBD2. From germline, CDR1 is SGHRS and CDR2 YFSETQ. The CDR3 has 15 residues. With 3 bases clipped from V and 9 bases from J, the junction kept 8 bases outside the gene matches. CDR3 DNA sequence: TGCGCCAGCAGCTCGGGACTAGCGGGGAGGGAGGCCCAGTACTTC. This gives the protein CASSSGLAGREAQYF. Variable domain in full (rest from reference TRBV5-1 and TRBJ2-5): KAGVTQTPRYLIKTRGQQVTLSCSPISGHRSVSWYQQTPGQGLQFLFEYFSETQRNKGNFPGRFSGRQFSNSRSEMNVSTLELGDSALYLCASSSGLAGREAQYFGPGTRLLVL.

This chain joins TRBV7-8 and TRBJ2-5; TRBD1 matches at 8 bases. The DNA end favors TRBJ2-7, so the J call may be wrong. CDR3 size: 15 residues. Germline loops: CDR1 SGHVS, CDR2 FQNEAQ. The CDR3 loop is CASSLYQGASYEQYF. For the CDR3, the DNA is TGTGCCAGCAGCTTATACCAGGGGGCGTCCTACGAGCAGTACTTC.

This clone was counted only a few times. The chain has TRBV4-2 and TRBJ2-2; D uncertain. V gave up 4 bases and J gave up 8 bases, with 11 bases separating them. Germline values: CDR1 LGHNA, CDR2 YNFKEQ. CDR3 length equals 13 residues. CDR3 nucleotides: TGTGCCAGCAGCCCCCTTTTAGAGGGGGAGCTGTTTTTT. It encodes CASSPLLEGELFF.

This clone was observed once. CDR3 loop: CSVQDTGELFF. For the CDR3, the DNA is TGCAGCGTTCAGGACACCGGGGAGCTGTTTTTT. The chain carries TRBV29-1 and TRBJ2-2; no firm D call. CDR3 length: 11 amino acids. The V end was cut by 5 bases, the J end by 3 bases, with 4 bases between. Germline assignment: CDR1 SQVTM and CDR2 ANQGSEA.

CDR3 sequence: CASSRGQRSYNEQFF. CDR3 in DNA: TGTGCCAGCAGTCGAGGACAGCGCTCCTACAATGAGCAGTTCTTC. The rearrangement uses TRBV6-5 and TRBJ2-1; D possibly corresponds to TRBD1 (6 bases). The CDR3 spans 15 residues. In germline, CDR1 is MNHEY, CDR2 SVGAGI. V lost 5 bases to trimming and J lost 0 bases, with 11 bases between them.

CDR3 in amino acids: CASSPVEVDTQYF. Here the CDR3 DNA reads TGTGCCAGCAGCCCCGTGGAGGTAGATACGCAGTATTTT. This sequence joins TRBV6-1 and TRBJ2-3, with D possibly being TRBD2 (5 bases). CDR3 length equals 13 residues. Germline V CDR1 and CDR2: MNHNS, SASEGT. Deletions cut 6 bases from V and 5 bases from J, with 12 bases between.

The V call is TRBV27, the J call TRBJ1-5; the D is unclear. The CDR3 is made up of 13 amino acids. Trimming cost V 5 bases and J 2 bases, with 7 bases left between them. Looked up from germline, CDR1 is MNHEY and CDR2 is SMNVEV (reference sequence). CDR3 sequence reads: CASSPSGNQPQHF. CDR3 bases: TGTGCCAGCAGTCCGTCGGGCAATCAGCCCCAGCATTTT.

The chain carries TRBV5-1 and TRBJ1-3; D is uncertain. V dropped 0 bases and J dropped 4 bases, with 8 bases sitting between them. Germline V lookup: CDR1 SGHRS, CDR2 YFSETQ. This CDR3 contains 14 residues. Written as DNA, the CDR3 is TGCGCCAGCAGCTTGGGGTACCAGGGAAACACCATATATTTT. This gives the protein CASSLGYQGNTIYF.

The chain links TRBV4-2 to TRBJ1-2, with 9 nucleotides matching TRBD1. The CDR3 runs to 14 residues. V shed 4 bases, J shed 4 bases, and the junction held 4 bases outside the gene matches. Germline values: CDR1 LGHNA, CDR2 YNFKEQ. The CDR3 loop reads CASSPTTGGYGYTF. The CDR3 nucleotides are TGTGCCAGCAGCCCCACGACAGGGGGCTATGGCTACACCTTC.

The J gene is TRBJ1-1, the V gene TRBV7-8; tentative D call: TRBD1 (6 bases). The germline gives CDR1 SGHVS, CDR2 FQNEAQ. The CDR3 totals 13 residues. Trimming cost V 4 bases and J 5 bases, with 11 bases left between them. CDR3 nucleotide sequence: TGTGCCAGCAGCTCTACAGGGAGGACTGAAGCTTTCTTT. This encodes CASSSTGRTEAFF.

The chain has TRBV5-1 and TRBJ1-1; maybe TRBD1 (6 bases). V was clipped by 4 bases and J by 5 bases, with 15 bases between them. The CDR3 totals 14 residues. Germline CDR1 and CDR2: SGHRS and YFSETQ. In DNA, the CDR3 is TGCGCCAGCAGCATGAGGACAGAAGGAACTGAAGCTTTCTTT. Amino acid sequence: CASSMRTEGTEAFF.

V usage is TRBV11-2 and J usage is TRBJ1-1; D unresolved. V was clipped by 2 bases and J by 0 bases, with 10 bases between them. CDR1 and CDR2 from the germline V gene are SGHAT and FQNNGV. The CDR3 has 15 amino acids. This CDR3 reads CASSLLRRLNTEAFF. As DNA, the CDR3 is TGTGCCAGCAGCTTATTACGCCGACTGAACACTGAAGCTTTCTTT. The complete variable domain, with remaining parts taken from reference TRBV11-2 and TRBJ1-1, reads EAGVAQSPRYKIIEKRQSVAFWCNPISGHATLYWYQQILGQGPKLLIQFQNNGVVDDSQLPKDRFSAERLKGVDSTLKIQPAKLEDSAVYLCASSLLRRLNTEAFFGQGTRLTVV.

This sequence joins TRBV4-1 and TRBJ1-2; TRBD1 aligns across 12 bases. Germline CDR1 is MGHRA and CDR2 is YSYEKL. This CDR3 is built from 15 residues. V was clipped by 3 bases and J by 6 bases; unmatched bases: 5. For the CDR3, the DNA is TGCGCCAGCAGCCAGGAGGGACAGGGGGCGGATGGCTACACCTTC. Encoded protein: CASSQEGQGADGYTF.

The genes are TRBV5-1 and TRBJ2-5; D is unresolved. Trimming shortened V by 2 bases and J by 5 bases, and 7 bases separated the two germline ends. There are 12 residues in the CDR3. Per the germline V gene, CDR1 is SGHRS and CDR2 is YFSETQ. CDR3 DNA: TGCGCCAGCAGCTTAATTCGGGAGACCCAGTACTTC. Protein: CASSLIRETQYF.

The CDR3 reads CASSLVGGNTIYF. The CDR3 nucleotides are TGTGCCAGCAGCTTAGTGGGCGGAAACACCATATATTTT. The chain is built from TRBV7-2 and TRBJ1-3; D remains unclear. The CDR3 spans 13 residues. Trimming removed 1 base at V and 4 bases at J, with 5 bases between. CDR1 is SGHTA, CDR2 FQGNSA, per germline.

The chain carries TRBV5-1 and TRBJ2-5, with a weak D call TRBD2 (6 bases). This CDR3 is built from 14 residues. The germline V gene has CDR1 SGHRS and CDR2 YFSETQ. Deletions cut 2 bases from V and 9 bases from J, with 17 bases between. The CDR3 sequence is CASSLAGGLGAQYF. The CDR3 DNA sequence: TGCGCCAGCAGCTTAGCGGGTGGATTGGGGGCCCAGTACTTC.